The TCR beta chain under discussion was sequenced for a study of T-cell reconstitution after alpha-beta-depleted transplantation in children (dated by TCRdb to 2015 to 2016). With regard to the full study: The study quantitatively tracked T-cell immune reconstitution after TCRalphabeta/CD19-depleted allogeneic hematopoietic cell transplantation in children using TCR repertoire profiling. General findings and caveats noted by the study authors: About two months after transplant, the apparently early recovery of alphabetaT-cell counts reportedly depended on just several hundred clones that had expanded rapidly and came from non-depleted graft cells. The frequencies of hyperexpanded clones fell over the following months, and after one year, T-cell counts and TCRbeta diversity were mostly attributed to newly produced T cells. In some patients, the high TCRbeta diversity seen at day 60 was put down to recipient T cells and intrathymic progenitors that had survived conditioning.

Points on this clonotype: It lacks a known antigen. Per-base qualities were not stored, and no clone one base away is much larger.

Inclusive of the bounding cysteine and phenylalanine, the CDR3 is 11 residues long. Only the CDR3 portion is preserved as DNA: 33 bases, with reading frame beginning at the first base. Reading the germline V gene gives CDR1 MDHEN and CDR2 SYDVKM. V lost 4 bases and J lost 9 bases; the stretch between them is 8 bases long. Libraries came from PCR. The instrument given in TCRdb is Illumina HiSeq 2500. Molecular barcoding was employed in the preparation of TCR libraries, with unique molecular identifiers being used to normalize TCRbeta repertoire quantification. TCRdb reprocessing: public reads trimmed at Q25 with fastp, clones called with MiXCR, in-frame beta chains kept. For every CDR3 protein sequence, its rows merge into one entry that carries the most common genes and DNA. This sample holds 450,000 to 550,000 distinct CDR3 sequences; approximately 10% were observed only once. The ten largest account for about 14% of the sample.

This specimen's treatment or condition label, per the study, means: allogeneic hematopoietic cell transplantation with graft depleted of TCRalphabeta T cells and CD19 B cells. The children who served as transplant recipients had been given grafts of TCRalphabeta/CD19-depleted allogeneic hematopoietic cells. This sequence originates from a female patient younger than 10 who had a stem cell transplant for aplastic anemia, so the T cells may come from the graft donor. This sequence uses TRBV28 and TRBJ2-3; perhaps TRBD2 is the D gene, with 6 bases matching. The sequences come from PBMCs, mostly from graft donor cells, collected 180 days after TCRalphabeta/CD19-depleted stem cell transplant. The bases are TGTGCCAGCAGTTCGGGACTCACGCAGTATTTT. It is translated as CASSSGLTQYF.